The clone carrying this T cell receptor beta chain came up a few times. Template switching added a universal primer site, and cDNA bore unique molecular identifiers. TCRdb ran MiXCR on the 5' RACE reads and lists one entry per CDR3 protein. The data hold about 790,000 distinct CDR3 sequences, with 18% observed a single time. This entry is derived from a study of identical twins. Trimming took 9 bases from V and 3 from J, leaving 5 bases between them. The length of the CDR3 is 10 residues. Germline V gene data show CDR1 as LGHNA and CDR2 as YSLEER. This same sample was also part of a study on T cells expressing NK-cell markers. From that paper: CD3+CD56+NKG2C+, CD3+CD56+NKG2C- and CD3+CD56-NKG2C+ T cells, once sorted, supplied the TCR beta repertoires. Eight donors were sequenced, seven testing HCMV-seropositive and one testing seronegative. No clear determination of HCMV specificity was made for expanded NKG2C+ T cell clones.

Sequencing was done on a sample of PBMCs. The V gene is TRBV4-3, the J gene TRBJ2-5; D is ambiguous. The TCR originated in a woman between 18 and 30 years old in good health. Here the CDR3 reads CARVEETQYF. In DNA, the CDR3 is TGCGCCAGGGTGGAAGAGACCCAGTACTTC.